The source of this T cell receptor beta chain is a study of T cells in Graves' hyperthyroidism and ophthalmopathy. Study context: Sampling of peripheral blood happened at initial diagnosis, prior to any treatment.

From germline, CDR1 is MNHNS and CDR2 SASEGT. The CDR3 sequence is 17 residues long. Unmatched junction bases numbered 16, after V lost 5 bases and J lost 4 bases. The source material, RNA transcripts, was used to amplify TCR beta CDR3 regions. The HTBI primer set served for first-round RT-PCR of the TCR CDR3. TCRdb redid the calling of the multiplex PCR reads with MiXCR, one entry per CDR3 protein. The sample has about 640,000 distinct CDR3 sequences; less than 25% are singletons. Used for diagnoses were clinical symptoms, serum thyroxine and TRAb, thyroid ultrasound and orbital computed tomography. The PBMCs were sourced from fresh peripheral blood (about 10 ml).

The sequence derives from a man younger than 40 with Graves' ophthalmopathy. This chain links TRBV6-1 with TRBJ2-7; 8 nucleotides align to TRBD1. The sample consisted of blood. The CDR3 nucleotides read TGTGCCAGCAGTTATACCACCCCGGGGACAGGATATTACGAGCAGTACTTC. Amino acid sequence: CASSYTTPGTGYYEQYF.